The 27 T cell receptor beta chains below all came from one sample that was sequenced in a study of blood T cells in healthy people across ages. Together with a sample-barcoded 5' primer, a J-beta primer mix was included in a second PCR lasting about 7 to 12 cycles. TCRdb reprocessed the 5' RACE reads with MiXCR, giving one entry per CDR3 protein. The sample yields some 940,000 distinct CDR3 sequences, about 27% seen once. This sample was shared with a second study, whose subject was T cells of mothers and their children.

The sequenced material came from blood. These TCRs come from a woman in her thirties or forties in good health.

The rearrangement uses TRBV4-1 and TRBJ1-5, with TRBD1 identical over 9 bases. With 1 base clipped from V and 7 bases from J, the junction kept 8 bases outside the gene matches. Germline values: CDR1 MGHRA, CDR2 YSYEKL. The CDR3 extends over 16 amino acids. This chain's CDR3 is CASSQAQGARGQPQHF. The CDR3 bases are TGCGCCAGCAGCCAAGCACAGGGGGCCCGTGGGCAGCCCCAGCATTTT.

This clonotype occurred a few times. The chain employs TRBV6-2 or TRBV6-3 and TRBJ2-1, with D unresolved. This CDR3 has 15 residues. Germline-derived CDR1 and CDR2 are MNHEY and SVGEGT. Trimming cost V 7 bases and J 5 bases, with 18 bases left between them. In DNA, the CDR3 is TGTGCCAGCACTCACGACGGCTACTCTAACAATGAGCAGTTCTTC. Protein: CASTHDGYSNNEQFF.

As regards this clonotype: A much larger clone differs by one base, so this may be a read error. The J gene is TRBJ2-5, the V gene TRBV6-1, with D unresolved. Deletions cut 2 bases from V and 5 bases from J, with 9 bases between. Germline V gene sequence: CDR1 MNHNS, CDR2 SASEGT. The CDR3 totals 13 residues. The CDR3 nucleotides are TGTGCCAGCAGTGAAAGGAGTTGGGAGACCCAGTACTTC. Protein: CASSERSWETQYF.

The chain recombines TRBV7-9 with TRBJ1-1; TRBD1 matches 12 bases. The CDR3 consists of 15 residues. The germline V gene has CDR1 SEHNR and CDR2 FQNEAQ (reference sequence). J was trimmed by 5 bases and V by 4 bases; bases with no gene match: 5. The CDR3 reads CASSSRGQGATEAFF. The CDR3 nucleotides read TGTGCCAGCAGCTCCAGGGGACAGGGGGCTACTGAAGCTTTCTTT.

In its sample, this clonotype was seen a few times. The junction departs from the called germline gene at one end, perhaps through a read error. This chain joins TRBV12-3 or TRBV12-4 and TRBJ2-1; D perhaps matches TRBD2 (7 bases). The length of the CDR3 is 15 residues. The CDR3 bases are TGTGCCAGCAGTTTAGCGGGGGGGCCTTCCAATGGGCAGTTCTTC. Protein sequence: CASSLAGGPSNGQFF.

There are a few counts of this clonotype. The rearrangement joins TRBV20-1 to TRBJ1-2; a possible D gene is TRBD1 (5 bases). Germline assignment: CDR1 DFQATT and CDR2 SNEGSKA (reference sequence). This CDR3 is 14 amino acids long. Trimming removed 6 bases at V and 0 bases at J, with 14 bases between. The CDR3 DNA sequence: TGCAGTGCCGCGGGGGGGGAAGCTAACTATGGCTACACCTTC. This encodes CSAAGGEANYGYTF.

This clonotype was detected only a few times. The rearrangement links TRBV12-3 or TRBV12-4 to TRBJ2-7, with D perhaps TRBD1 or TRBD2 (5 bases each). The CDR3 is 14 residues long. The ends were cut back, 6 bases at V and 6 bases at J, with 18 bases in the middle. The CDR3 bases are TGTGCCAGCAGACGGTCCGGGACCCGGGTCGAGCAGTACTTC. Translation gives CASRRSGTRVEQYF.

At least ten counts were recorded for this clonotype. The chain has TRBV12-3 or TRBV12-4 and TRBJ1-5, with D perhaps TRBD1 (5 bases). V shed 6 bases and J shed 4 bases, with 16 bases lying between them. The CDR3 extends over 15 amino acids. This CDR3 is CASSPGGGPNQPQHF. The CDR3 DNA is TGTGCCAGCAGCCCGGGGGGGGGTCCTAATCAGCCCCAGCATTTT.

This clonotype has a count of ten or more. This chain connects TRBV12-3 or TRBV12-4 to TRBJ2-6; 7 nucleotides agree with TRBD1. The V segment lost 6 bases and the J segment 0 bases; nucleotides outside the gene matches: 8. The CDR3 runs to 17 residues. This chain's CDR3 is CASRRSGTDSGANVLTF. CDR3 in DNA: TGTGCCAGCAGACGTTCCGGGACAGACTCTGGGGCCAACGTCCTGACTTTC.

The chain recombines TRBV29-1 with TRBJ1-4, with D unresolved. This CDR3 has 12 amino acids. Germline V gene data show CDR1 as SQVTM and CDR2 as ANQGSEA. The V end lost 2 bases, the J end lost 3 bases, and 4 bases lay between the germline ends. DNA for the CDR3: TGCAGCGTTGAACAGGCTAATGAAAAACTGTTTTTT. It translates to CSVEQANEKLFF.

The chain uses TRBV29-1 and TRBJ1-5; TRBD1 matches 9 bases. The trim removed 6 bases at V and 2 bases at J, leaving 8 bases unmatched. The germline CDR1 and CDR2 sequences are SQVTM and ANQGSEA. This CDR3 region has 15 residues. CDR3 DNA: TGCAGCGTCACACAGGGGGCAGCGGGCAATCAGCCCCAGCATTTT. This codes for CSVTQGAAGNQPQHF.

CDR3 nucleotide sequence: TGTGCCAGCAGTTTTAATCTAGCGGAAAGCTCCTACAATGAGCAGTTCTTC. Amino acids: CASSFNLAESSYNEQFF. This chain joins TRBV12-3 or TRBV12-4 and TRBJ2-1; 7 nucleotides align to TRBD2. The CDR3 is made up of 17 amino acids. The trim removed 3 bases at V and 0 bases at J, leaving 8 bases unmatched.

As for this clonotype: The junction shows a germline mismatch at one end, possibly a read error. J is TRBJ2-1 and V is TRBV4-1; tentatively, D is TRBD2 (6 bases). Germline CDR1 and CDR2: MGHRA and YSYEKL. The CDR3 runs 15 residues. The CDR3 bases are TGCGCCAACAGCCAAGATCACGGGAGACCGGATGAGCAGTTCTTC. It specifies CANSQDHGRPDEQFF.

This clonotype was recorded once. A read error may account for a junction end that differs from germline. J is TRBJ2-1 and V is TRBV20-1; perhaps TRBD2 as D (5 bases). The CDR3 loop spans 15 amino acids. In germline, CDR1 is DFQATT, CDR2 SNEGSKA (reference sequence). CDR3 loop: CSVRGGLSFDSTQFF. The CDR3, as DNA: TGCAGTGTTAGAGGAGGCCTATCTTTTGACTCGACCCAGTTCTTC.

This chain joins TRBV28 and TRBJ1-1; D remains ambiguous. The V end lost 4 bases, the J end lost 6 bases, and 9 bases lay between the germline ends. The germline V gene encodes CDR1 MDHEN and CDR2 SYDVKM. CDR3 length equals 12 residues. CDR3 DNA sequence: TGTGCCAGCAGTTCTATCGAGGCTGAAGCTTTCTTT. This encodes CASSSIEAEAFF.

This clonotype was recorded many times. The chain couples TRBV11-2 to TRBJ2-1; TRBD2 matches 7 bases. In germline, CDR1 is SGHAT, CDR2 FQNNGV. J was trimmed by 5 bases and V by 1 base; bases with no gene match: 8. There are 16 residues in the CDR3. CDR3 region: CASSLGLAVGNNEQFF. CDR3 sequence (DNA): TGTGCCAGCAGCTTAGGGCTAGCGGTGGGCAACAATGAGCAGTTCTTC.

This clonotype has at least ten counts. The chain recombines TRBV4-1 with TRBJ2-3; no clear D. Germline V gives CDR1 MGHRA, CDR2 YSYEKL. Trimming removed 1 base from V and 2 bases from J, with 4 bases in between. This CDR3 region has 13 residues. The CDR3 sequence: CASSQGLTDTQYF. The CDR3 coding sequence is TGCGCCAGCAGCCAAGGTCTCACAGATACGCAGTATTTT.

This chain uses TRBV28 with TRBJ2-2, with D perhaps TRBD1 (6 bases). V lost 6 bases, J lost 3 bases, and 20 bases lay in between. The CDR3 extends over 17 amino acids. The germline CDR1 and CDR2 sequences are MDHEN and SYDVKM. CDR3 loop: CASSPMGAGRDTGELFF. In DNA, the CDR3 is TGTGCCAGCAGCCCTATGGGGGCTGGAAGGGACACCGGGGAGCTGTTTTTT.

The chain recombines TRBV29-1 with TRBJ2-2, with D unresolved. V dropped 2 bases and J dropped 2 bases, with 6 bases sitting between them. The CDR3 spans 13 residues. Germline V gene sequence: CDR1 SQVTM, CDR2 ANQGSEA. The CDR3, as DNA: TGCAGCGTTGAAATCCCAAACACCGGGGAGCTGTTTTTT. Protein: CSVEIPNTGELFF.

This clonotype was detected ten times or more. The chain employs TRBV4-1 and TRBJ2-5; weak D call: TRBD1 (5 bases). Germline CDR1 reads MGHRA; CDR2 reads YSYEKL. V lost 1 base, J lost 4 bases, and 19 bases lay in between. The CDR3 spans 17 residues. The CDR3 is CASSQAGAGILGETQYF. As DNA, the CDR3 is TGCGCCAGCAGCCAAGCAGGAGCAGGGATTTTGGGAGAGACCCAGTACTTC.

The table lists this clonotype with many counts. The chain uses TRBV7-2 and TRBJ2-5; TRBD1 agrees at 7 bases. With 5 bases clipped from V and 1 base from J, the junction kept 4 bases outside the gene matches. The CDR3 runs 14 residues. CDR1 is SGHTA, CDR2 FQGNSA, per germline. The CDR3 DNA reads as TGTGCCAGCAGCCTGGGACAGAGCCAAGAGACCCAGTACTTC. It is translated as CASSLGQSQETQYF.

The chain uses TRBV20-1 and TRBJ2-3, with 9 bases lining up with TRBD2. Germline CDR1 and CDR2: DFQATT and SNEGSKA (reference sequence). The CDR3 is made up of 16 amino acids. With V trimmed by 0 bases and J by 4 bases, 8 bases remained unmatched. CDR3 sequence: CSAREVWRGGPDTQYF. For the CDR3, the DNA is TGCAGTGCTAGAGAAGTCTGGCGGGGGGGCCCAGATACGCAGTATTTT.

Of note for this clonotype: This may stem from a read error, because a much larger clone lies one nucleotide away. The chain couples TRBV6-5 to TRBJ2-1; perhaps TRBD1 as D (6 bases). There are 14 residues in the CDR3. V was clipped by 2 bases and J by 10 bases, with 15 bases between them. CDR1 is MNHEY and CDR2 is SVGAGI in the germline V gene. CDR3 DNA: TGTGCCAGCAGTTACCTAGGGGGTTCCGACGAGCAGTTCTTC. Protein: CASSYLGGSDEQFF.

This clonotype was found a few times. This chain links TRBV4-1 with TRBJ2-7; 8 bases fit TRBD1. Germline CDR1 and CDR2: MGHRA and YSYEKL. This CDR3 has 13 amino acids. Trimming removed 3 bases from V and 5 bases from J; junction bases left unmatched: 3. CDR3 DNA: TGCGCCAGCAGCCACAGGGGGCTGAACGAGCAGTACTTC. Translating gives CASSHRGLNEQYF.

A word on this clonotype: This may come from a read error, since a much larger clone is one base off. The rearrangement joins TRBV29-1 to TRBJ2-4; D not resolved. Germline CDR1 and CDR2: SQVTM and ANQGSEA. The length of the CDR3 is 12 residues. Deletions cut 2 bases from V and 13 bases from J, with 15 bases between. Written as DNA, the CDR3 is TGCAGCGTTGAATCTACTAACTACGGGCAGTACTTC. It codes for CSVESTNYGQYF.

The CDR3 reads CASSLEGRAAFF. The DNA for the CDR3 is TGTGCCAGCAGCTTAGAAGGCAGGGCAGCTTTCTTT. The rearrangement links TRBV7-9 to TRBJ1-1, with D tentatively TRBD1 (5 bases). The length of the CDR3 is 12 residues. In germline, CDR1 is SEHNR, CDR2 FQNEAQ (reference sequence). Trimming took 1 base from V and 10 from J, leaving 10 bases between them.

This clonotype was recorded a few times. The V gene is TRBV20-1, the J gene TRBJ1-5, with a weak D call TRBD1 (5 bases). From germline, CDR1 is DFQATT and CDR2 SNEGSKA (reference sequence). This CDR3 has 13 residues. Between the trimmed V and J ends, which lost 7 bases and 1 base, there was a span of 11 bases. CDR3 loop: CSVLRGSNQPQHF. CDR3 coding DNA: TGCAGTGTACTCCGGGGCAGCAATCAGCCCCAGCATTTT.